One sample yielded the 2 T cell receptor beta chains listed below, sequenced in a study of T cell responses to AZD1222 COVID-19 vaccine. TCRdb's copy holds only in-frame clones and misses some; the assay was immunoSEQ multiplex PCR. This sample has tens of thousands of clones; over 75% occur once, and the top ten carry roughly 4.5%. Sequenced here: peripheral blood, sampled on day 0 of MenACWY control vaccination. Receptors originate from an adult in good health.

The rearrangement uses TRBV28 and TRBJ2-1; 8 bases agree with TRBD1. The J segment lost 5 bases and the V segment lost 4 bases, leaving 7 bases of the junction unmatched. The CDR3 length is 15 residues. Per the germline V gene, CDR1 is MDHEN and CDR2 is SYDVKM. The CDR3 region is CASSYSGTGNNEQFF. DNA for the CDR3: TGTGCCAGCAGTTATTCCGGGACAGGTAACAATGAGCAGTTCTTC.

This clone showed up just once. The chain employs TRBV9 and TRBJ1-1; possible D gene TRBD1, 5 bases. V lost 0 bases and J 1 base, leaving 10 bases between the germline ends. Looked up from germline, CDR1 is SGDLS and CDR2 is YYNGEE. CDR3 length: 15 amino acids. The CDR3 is CASSVDGTKNTEAFF. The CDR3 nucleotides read TGTGCCAGCAGCGTAGATGGGACCAAGAACACTGAAGCTTTCTTT.